A selection of T cell receptor beta chains follows, all from one sample in a study of preoperative IRX-2 immunotherapy in early breast cancer. Using immunoSEQ multiplex PCR, the repertoire was profiled, and TCRdb retains in-frame clones only, with some absent. The profile covers approximately 98,000 clones, with roughly 90% appearing a single time and roughly 2% taken by the ten largest. Sequencing used tumor tissue, obtained after IRX-2 immunotherapy. The receptors were gathered from a human donor with breast cancer. Both conserved end residues are trimmed from each CDR3.

>TRBJ2-7|TRBV28
ASIRLAGAYEQY
>TRBJ1-3|TRBV19
ASSPSDRASGNTIY
>TRBJ1-1|TRBV28
ASSSLAAKNTEAF
>TRBJ1-5|TRBV11-3
ASSLMEGSQPQH
>TRBJ2-7|TRBV7-7
ASSLRGNSYEQY
>TRBJ2-3|TRBV11-3
ASSLGGGQGASDTQY
>TRBJ1-2|TRBV12-5
ASEAGGNYGYT
>TRBJ1-6|TRBV30
AWRAYYSPLH
>TRBJ2-3|TRBV19
ASSLDREDTQY
>TRBJ2-2|TRBV7-2
ASSIGGLAGFANTGELF
>TRBJ2-2|TRBV6-8
ASSTRARRSSNTGELF
>TRBJ1-5|TRBV7-4
ASSRLGTGYSNQPQH
>TRBJ2-7|TRBV18
ASSLYLTGVGEQY
>TRBJ2-7|TRBV19
ASSPGGLGEQY
>TRBJ2-2|TRBV6-8
ASSYSTGGGTGELF